Here is one TCR beta chain with its context. Its target is not known. Caucasian adults living in Nashville, Tennessee, provided all samples. Profiling relied on immunoSEQ multiplex PCR, and the TCRdb table lists in-frame clones only, not all of them. Of over 1.5 million clones listed, about 98% were seen once; the top ten hold roughly 0.45%. V shed 3 bases and J 0 bases; nucleotides not matched to a gene: 12. The length of the CDR3 is 18 residues. The germline CDR1 and CDR2 sequences are SGHDT and YYEEEE. The entry originates in a study of shared clonotypes between healthy human individuals. Study-wide context: The cohort comprised a couple of women and a few men. Their ages spanned 18 to 49 years. Findings of the study overall: A generally larger estimated richness was seen in naive subsets than in memory subsets. What limited the represented genetic and exposure-history diversity was the small number of donors.

Sequencing was done on a sample of naive CD4+ T cells sorted from blood. Subset: CD45RA+ positively selected. The chain has TRBV5-6 and TRBJ1-1; 9 bases match TRBD1. The receptor was derived from a man aged 25 to 40 in good health. The CDR3 DNA reads TGTGCCAGCAGCTCCAAAGACAGGGGGGAAACCCTGAACACTGAAGCTTTCTTT. It encodes CASSSKDRGETLNTEAFF.